The entry below describes one T cell receptor (beta chain). This specimen comes from a study of cytomegalovirus exposure and HLA in healthy donors. V lost 6 bases to trimming and J lost 7 bases, with 12 bases between them. CDR1 MNHEY and CDR2 SMNVEV come from the germline V gene (reference sequence). This CDR3 is 12 amino acids long. PCR primers comprised 60 Vbeta and 13 Jbeta primers. Sequencing was performed with immunoSEQ multiplex PCR; in TCRdb, only in-frame clones are kept and a portion is missing. In the table there are roughly 130,000 clones, 80% of which are singletons. This receptor was obtained from a male donor in good health and CMV-seronegative. The rearrangement uses TRBV27 and TRBJ1-2, with D possibly TRBD1 on 5 matching bases. The sequencing input was PBMCs. CDR3 amino acids: CASRGTKGGYTF. The CDR3 DNA follows: TGTGCCAGCAGAGGGACTAAGGGTGGCTACACCTTC.